These T cell receptor beta chains were read from a single sample in a study of radiotherapy plus CTLA-4 blockade in lung cancer. Generated by immunoSEQ multiplex PCR, the TCRdb table keeps only in-frame clones and is missing some. The table lists approximately 40,000 clones, 65% to 90% of them singletons. The specimen was peripheral blood, collected from a patient treated with radiotherapy plus ipilimumab. The source is a human donor with non-small cell lung cancer whose response to radiotherapy plus ipilimumab could not be evaluated. Both conserved end residues are part of each CDR3. The D gene is left open where the match is weak. Clone size is shown for a subset of rows, as once, few, many or a class of expanded clone.

CDR3 length	clone size	V gene	J gene	D gene	CDR3 protein	CDR3 DNA
16	once	TRBV9	TRBJ2-3	TRBD2	CASSEGTSGRKGGQYF	TGTGCCAGCAGCGAGGGGACTAGCGGGAGAAAAGGGGGGCAGTATTTT
15	few	TRBV10-2	TRBJ2-7	TRBD1	CASNSGQVNSYEQYF	TGCGCCAGCAATTCCGGACAGGTGAACTCCTACGAGCAGTACTTC
14	-	TRBV27	TRBJ2-3	TRBD2	CASSPGTRTDTQYF	TGTGCCAGCAGTCCCGGGACTAGAACAGATACGCAGTATTTT
14	-	TRBV6-1	TRBJ1-2	-	CASRAGDTHYGYTF	TGTGCCAGCAGGGCGGGGGACACTCACTATGGCTACACCTTC
12	-	TRBV19	TRBJ1-1	TRBD1	CASTPDRGEAFF	TGTGCCAGTACCCCCGACAGGGGGGAAGCTTTCTTT
13	-	TRBV7-9	TRBJ1-6	-	CASSSLLGSPLHF	TGTGCCAGCAGCTCCCTGCTAGGATCACCCCTCCACTTT
12	-	TRBV7-3	TRBJ1-1	-	CASSFPGTEAFF	TGTGCCAGCAGCTTCCCGGGGACTGAAGCTTTCTTT
14	-	TRBV28	TRBJ1-5	TRBD1	CASIPGTGVQPQHF	TGTGCCAGCATCCCAGGGACAGGGGTGCAGCCCCAGCATTTT
16	-	TRBV5-1	TRBJ2-4	TRBD2	CASSLRAGGSENIQYF	TGCGCCAGCAGCTTACGAGCGGGAGGGTCCGAAAACATTCAGTACTTC
14	-	TRBV5-4	TRBJ1-1	TRBD1	CASRVTGKGTEAFF	TGTGCCAGCAGAGTGACAGGGAAGGGCACTGAAGCTTTCTTT
14	-	TRBV19	TRBJ2-2	-	CASSIGQYTGELFF	TGTGCCAGTAGTATTGGACAGTACACCGGGGAGCTGTTTTTT
16	-	TRBV15	TRBJ1-1	-	CATSREEITGYTEAFF	TGTGCCACCAGCAGAGAGGAGATAACAGGGTACACTGAAGCTTTCTTT
16	-	TRBV5-1	TRBJ1-5	TRBD1	CASSALPGQSNQPQHF	TGCGCCAGCAGCGCTCTACCGGGACAGAGCAATCAGCCCCAGCATTTT
16	-	TRBV6-5	TRBJ2-1	-	CASSYSRAGSYNEQFF	TGTGCCAGCAGTTACTCGAGGGCCGGCTCCTACAATGAGCAGTTCTTC
11	-	TRBV27	TRBJ2-1	-	CASRTSNEQFF	TGTGCCAGCAGGACTAGCAATGAGCAGTTCTTC
14	-	TRBV19	TRBJ2-1	-	CASSPNGGRDEQFF	TGTGCCAGTAGCCCGAACGGGGGGCGTGATGAGCAGTTCTTC
12	once	TRBV29-1	TRBJ2-1	-	CSVEDPWAGQFF	TGCAGCGTTGAGGACCCCTGGGCGGGGCAGTTCTTC
15	-	TRBV6-5	TRBJ2-7	-	CASRSFLLSSYEQYF	TGTGCCAGCAGATCCTTCTTACTTAGCTCCTACGAGCAGTACTTC
11	-	TRBV6-1	TRBJ2-5	-	CASSELATQYF	TGTGCCAGCAGCGAGCTAGCGACCCAGTACTTC
13	-	TRBV18	TRBJ2-5	-	CASSPAPRETQYF	TGTGCCAGCTCACCAGCCCCGAGGGAGACCCAGTACTTC
14	few	TRBV27	TRBJ2-1	-	CASSFWQSYNEQFF	TGTGCCAGCAGTTTTTGGCAGTCCTACAATGAGCAGTTCTTC
16	-	TRBV29-1	TRBJ1-2	-	CSVEDKEGTGTLGYTF	TGCAGCGTTGAAGATAAGGAAGGAACAGGCACTCTTGGCTACACCTTC
13	-	TRBV29-1	TRBJ1-2	-	CSVGGGGTYGYTF	TGCAGCGTTGGCGGCGGGGGGACCTATGGCTACACCTTC
16	once	TRBV7-2	TRBJ2-5	TRBD1	CASSLIGRTGGETQYF	TGTGCCAGCAGCTTAATTGGTCGGACAGGGGGCGAGACCCAGTACTTC
12	-	TRBV29-1	TRBJ2-7	-	CSASRGSYEQYF	TGCAGCGCCTCCAGGGGCTCCTACGAGCAGTACTTC
13	-	TRBV10-3	TRBJ1-2	-	CAARDNSNYGYTF	TGTGCCGCCCGGGACAACTCTAACTATGGCTACACCTTC
12	-	TRBV2	TRBJ1-1	-	CASRTGVPEAFF	TGTGCCAGCAGGACCGGGGTTCCTGAAGCTTTCTTT